A single sample gave rise to the 19 T cell receptor beta chains below, sequenced in a study of blood T cell repertoires in COVID-19. Measured with immunoSEQ multiplex PCR; TCRdb has only the in-frame clones, and not every one. The sample shows about 52,000 clones, roughly 87% of them seen only once. The sequencing sample was made of peripheral blood. These receptors were taken from a human donor with active COVID-19. The donor label of this sample is uncertain.

V and J are TRBV27 and TRBJ1-1, with TRBD1 identical over 8 bases. V lost 7 bases, J lost 1 base, and 5 bases stayed unmatched. From germline, CDR1 is MNHEY and CDR2 SMNVEV (reference sequence). This CDR3 is built from 14 residues. CDR3 amino acids: CASNRQGPNTEAFF. The CDR3 DNA sequence: TGTGCCAGCAACCGACAGGGGCCGAACACTGAAGCTTTCTTT.

The chain has TRBV5-6 and TRBJ1-1; D gene unclear. The germline V gene encodes CDR1 SGHDT and CDR2 YYEEEE. CDR3 length: 16 amino acids. The germline V and J ends were trimmed by 0 bases and 5 bases, with 17 bases remaining between them. The CDR3 is CASSLGDGPPITEAFF. The CDR3 bases are TGTGCCAGCAGCTTGGGTGATGGGCCCCCAATAACTGAAGCTTTCTTT.

V is TRBV6-2 or TRBV6-3 and J is TRBJ2-4, with TRBD2 matching over 10 bases. In germline, CDR1 is MNHEY, CDR2 SVGEGT. Germline trimming cut 6 bases from V and 0 bases from J; bases unmatched to any gene: 5. The CDR3 extends over 16 amino acids. In DNA form, the CDR3 reads TGTGCCAGCAGCCTCCTAGCGGGGGTAGCCAAAAACATTCAGTACTTC. This translates into CASSLLAGVAKNIQYF.

The V call is TRBV29-1, the J call TRBJ1-1; tentative D call: TRBD1 (6 bases). The CDR3 runs 12 residues. Trimming pared 5 bases from V and 2 bases from J, leaving 9 bases between. Per the germline V gene, CDR1 is SQVTM and CDR2 is ANQGSEA. CDR3 region: CSVLQGNTEAFF. The DNA of the CDR3 is TGCAGCGTTTTACAGGGAAACACTGAAGCTTTCTTT.

V and J are TRBV27 and TRBJ2-7; 10 bases are shared with TRBD1. Germline CDR1 reads MNHEY; CDR2 reads SMNVEV (reference sequence). Trimming cost V 3 bases and J 6 bases; bases outside gene matches: 23. The CDR3 has 20 amino acids. CDR3 in DNA: TGTGCCAGCAGTTTTCTTACCGGGACAGGGGCCCAGCCCCACCCTATCGAGCAGTACTTC. This codes for CASSFLTGTGAQPHPIEQYF.

V and J are TRBV11-2 and TRBJ1-1, with 8 nucleotides matching TRBD1. CDR1 is SGHAT, CDR2 FQNNGV, per germline. The CDR3 loop spans 15 amino acids. J was trimmed by 1 base and V by 6 bases; bases with no gene match: 7. For the CDR3, the DNA is TGTGCCAGCAGACTTCCAGGGGGCCAGAACACTGAAGCTTTCTTT. It codes for CASRLPGGQNTEAFF.

The CDR3 nucleotides read TGTGCCAGCAGTCCGACAGGGGGTGGAACCGGGGAGCTGTTTTTT. Protein sequence: CASSPTGGGTGELFF. V gene TRBV6-2 or TRBV6-3 combines with J gene TRBJ2-2; 9 bases are shared with TRBD1. V shed 5 bases, J shed 5 bases, and the junction held 6 bases outside the gene matches. The CDR3 has 15 residues. The V gene's germline CDR1 is MNHEY and CDR2 SVGEGT.

The V and J genes are TRBV19 and TRBJ2-7; 10 bases agree with TRBD1. This CDR3 comprises 15 residues. The V and J ends lost 3 bases and 6 bases, in that order; junction bases with no gene match: 8. Germline-derived CDR1 and CDR2 are LNHDA and SQIVND (reference sequence). The CDR3 nucleotides are TGTGCCAGTAGTATGAGGGACAGGGGAACCAGCGAGCAGTACTTC. Translation gives CASSMRDRGTSEQYF.

This chain connects TRBV20-1 to TRBJ2-7, with unresolved D. Germline CDR1 is DFQATT and CDR2 is SNEGSKA (reference sequence). Trimming left V 3 bases short and J 4 bases short, with 10 bases between. There are 12 residues in the CDR3. The CDR3 reads CSASHRPYEQYF. CDR3 coding DNA: TGCAGTGCTAGTCACAGACCTTACGAGCAGTACTTC.

This clone came up once. V is TRBV4-2 and J is TRBJ1-6, with D possibly being TRBD1 (6 bases). Germline loops: CDR1 LGHNA, CDR2 YNFKEQ. Between the trimmed V and J ends, which lost 1 base and 10 bases, there was a span of 17 bases. This CDR3 contains 16 residues. The CDR3 DNA reads as TGTGCCAGCAGCCAAGTCGGGGCAGGGGATGGGTCACCCCTCCACTTT. It specifies CASSQVGAGDGSPLHF.

The V gene is TRBV27, the J gene TRBJ1-4; no firm D call. The germline V and J ends were trimmed by 3 bases and 3 bases, with 11 bases remaining between them. The CDR3 spans 15 residues. CDR1 and CDR2 from the germline V gene are MNHEY and SMNVEV (reference sequence). CDR3 sequence (DNA): TGTGCCAGCAGTTTGCACCGCGGGGCTAATGAAAAACTGTTTTTT. Protein product: CASSLHRGANEKLFF.

V usage is TRBV19 and J usage is TRBJ1-2; 8 bases agree with TRBD1. Germline V gene data show CDR1 as LNHDA and CDR2 as SQIVND (reference sequence). This CDR3 has 14 residues. After removal of 3 bases from V and 4 bases from J, the junction contained 4 bases not matched to a gene. CDR3 sequence reads: CASSIGQGAYGYTF. In DNA, the CDR3 is TGTGCCAGTAGTATTGGGCAGGGGGCCTATGGCTACACCTTC.

The chain recombines TRBV12-3 or TRBV12-4 with TRBJ1-1; D is ambiguous. This CDR3 has 13 amino acids. V lost 5 bases to trimming and J lost 5 bases, with 12 bases between them. CDR3 DNA: TGTGCCAGCAGTCGGCGATCCGGGACTGAAGCTTTCTTT. Protein: CASSRRSGTEAFF.

The chain combines TRBV11-3 with TRBJ1-1; tentatively, D is TRBD1 (6 bases). Germline CDR1 and CDR2: SGHNT and YENEEA. V was shortened by 2 bases and J by 1 base, with 11 bases between the two germline ends. The CDR3 consists of 15 residues. CDR3 region: CASSLTGTGNTEAFF. Here the CDR3 DNA reads TGTGCCAGCAGCTTAACAGGGACCGGGAACACTGAAGCTTTCTTT.

The chain uses TRBV7-2 and TRBJ2-1; 12 bases map to TRBD2. The V gene end was trimmed by 5 bases and the J gene end by 4 bases; junction bases not matched to a gene: 6. The V gene's germline CDR1 is SGHTA and CDR2 FQGNSA. The CDR3 is made up of 16 amino acids. CDR3 in DNA: TGTGCCAGCAGCCTAACTAGCGGGGGGCTATACAATGAGCAGTTCTTC. Protein sequence: CASSLTSGGLYNEQFF.

V and J are TRBV19 and TRBJ1-2; D is unresolved. Germline lookup yields CDR1 LNHDA and CDR2 SQIVND (reference sequence). V shed 3 bases and J shed 8 bases, with 16 bases lying between them. This CDR3 region has 14 residues. DNA for the CDR3: TGTGCCAGTAGTATTAGAGGGCTTGGAGGCGGCTACACCTTC. It encodes CASSIRGLGGGYTF.

This chain uses TRBV7-2 with TRBJ2-2; TRBD1 might be the D (7 bases). The CDR3 is made up of 16 amino acids. Per germline, CDR1 SGHTA and CDR2 FQGNSA. V was cut by 0 bases and J by 4 bases, with 12 bases left in between. DNA for the CDR3: TGTGCCAGCAGCTTAGCAGGCAGGGGGGTCACCGGGGAGCTGTTTTTT. This sequence encodes CASSLAGRGVTGELFF.

In this sample, this clone turned up once. V and J are TRBV27 and TRBJ2-7, with a weak D call TRBD2 (5 bases). This CDR3 region has 13 residues. Per the germline V gene, CDR1 is MNHEY and CDR2 is SMNVEV (reference sequence). V was clipped by 5 bases and J by 2 bases, with 10 bases between them. The CDR3 is CASSPTEAYEQYF. CDR3 DNA: TGTGCCAGCAGTCCCACGGAGGCCTACGAGCAGTACTTC.

The rearrangement links TRBV29-1 to TRBJ1-2, with D possibly matching TRBD1 (6 bases). V gave up 4 bases and J gave up 1 base, with 10 bases separating them. Looked up from germline, CDR1 is SQVTM and CDR2 is ANQGSEA. This CDR3 has 13 amino acids. CDR3: CSVGRTDNYGYTF. The CDR3 DNA reads as TGCAGCGTTGGGAGGACAGATAACTATGGCTACACCTTC.